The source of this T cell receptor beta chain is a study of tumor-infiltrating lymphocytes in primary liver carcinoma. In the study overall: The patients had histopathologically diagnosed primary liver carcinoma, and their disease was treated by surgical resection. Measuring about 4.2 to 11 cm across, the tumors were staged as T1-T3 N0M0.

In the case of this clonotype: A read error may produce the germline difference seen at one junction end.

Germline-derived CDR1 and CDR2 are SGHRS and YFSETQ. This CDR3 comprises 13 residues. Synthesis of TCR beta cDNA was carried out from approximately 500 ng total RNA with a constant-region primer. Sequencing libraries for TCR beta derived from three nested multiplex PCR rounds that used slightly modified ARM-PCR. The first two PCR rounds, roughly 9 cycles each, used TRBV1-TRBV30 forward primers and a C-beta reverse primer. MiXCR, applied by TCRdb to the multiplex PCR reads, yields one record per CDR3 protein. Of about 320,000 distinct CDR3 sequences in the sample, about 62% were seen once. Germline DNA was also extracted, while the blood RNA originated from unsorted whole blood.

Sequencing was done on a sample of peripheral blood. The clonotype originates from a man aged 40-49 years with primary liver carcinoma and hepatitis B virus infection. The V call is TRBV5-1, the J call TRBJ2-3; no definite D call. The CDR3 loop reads CANSFRGTDTQYF. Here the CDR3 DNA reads TGCGCCAACAGCTTTAGGGGCACAGATACGCAGTATTTT.